The present TCR beta chain was sequenced within a study of response to subunit inactivated influenza vaccine. Notes on this clonotype: Its target is unknown.

From the RT-PCR reads, TCRdb called clonotypes with MiXCR, one entry per CDR3 protein. The table has about 800,000 distinct CDR3 sequences, around 20% seen once; the top ten hold roughly a tenth. Study-wide results and limits: The authors put forward the suggestion that each seasonal influenza vaccination may bring in only a limited number of new T cells.

Per the germline V gene, CDR1 is MDHEN and CDR2 is SYDVKM. V was shortened by 6 bases and J by 7 bases, with 16 bases between the two germline ends. The CDR3 has 14 amino acids. This chain connects TRBV28 to TRBJ2-4; D tentatively fits TRBD1 or TRBD2 (5 bases each). The source of this sequence is a man aged 50-60 years who received an inactivated influenza vaccine. The specimen was PBMCs from blood, collected roughly 5 days after vaccination. CDR3 amino acids: CASSPGTRGNIQYF. The CDR3 DNA reads as TGTGCCAGCAGCCCCGGGACCCGAGGGAACATTCAGTACTTC. The full variable domain, in which reference TRBV28 and TRBJ2-4 provide the parts outside the CDR3, is DVKVTQSSRYLVKRTGEKVFLECVQDMDHENMFWYRQDPGLGLRLIYFSYDVKMKEKGDIPEGYSVSREKKERFSLILESASTNQTSMYLCASSPGTRGNIQYFGAGTRLSVL.